Here is one T cell receptor beta chain with its context. This clonotype appeared many times. Its antigen specificity is not known. It has no much larger one-base neighbor in the sample; base qualities were not kept. From the germline V gene, CDR1 is SQVTM and CDR2 is ANQGSEA. The junction shows trimming of 3 bases on V and 4 bases on J, plus 18 bases between the germline ends. The CDR3 runs 15 amino acids, cysteine and phenylalanine included. The kept DNA is CDR3 alone, 45 bases in frame from the first base. Donors were a few dozen systemically healthy Caucasian individuals from Russia aged roughly 6 to 100 years. Each donor gave around 9.8 milliliters of peripheral blood, collected into EDTA-treated Vacutainer tubes. Ficoll-Paque density-gradient centrifugation was used to isolate PBMCs, with at least 6.5 million per sample. Trizol reagent was used to extract total RNA from the PBMCs, yielding at least 5 micrograms per sample. The percentages of naive CD45RAhigh/CD27high T cells were determined by flow cytometry on a PBMC aliquot from every donor.

The data derive from a study of blood T cells in healthy people across ages (dated by TCRdb to between 2014 and 2016). Context from the whole study: In model experiments, template switching captured roughly one uniquely barcoded TCR beta cDNA molecule for every two T cells. Using the same blood draw, the study looked at two additional independent replicas of 1 million unique cDNA reads for two donors, one aged 18 to 30 and the other aged 80 or older. Four age groups were formed from the donors: young (average roughly 16 years), middle-aged (approximately 41), aged (under 70) and long-lived (more than 75). To avoid experimental bias, donors of different ages were distributed randomly across sequencing lanes. Using deep sequencing normalized with unique cDNA molecular identifiers, the study measured how TCR beta repertoire diversity changes with age.

The full study reports these points: Observed TCR beta diversity correlated strongly with the percentage of naive T cells measured by flow cytometry. As age increased, observed TCR beta diversity per million T cells dropped in a roughly linear way, and a significant reduction was already evident by age roughly 40. Because profiling used bulk unsorted PBMCs, naive and antigen-experienced compartments could not be compared conclusively. Because the CMV infection status of the donors was unknown, age-related changes in expanded clonotypes may potentially have been confounded. Compared with the aged group, the long-lived group had more naive CD4+ T cells, fewer expanded clones and increased TCR diversity, suggesting age selection. Estimates of total diversity based on one million sequenced T cells were considered lower bounds and underestimates.

Libraries were built with 5' RACE. TCRdb records Illumina HiSeq 2500 as the sequencer. The second PCR ran for about 7 to 11 cycles and used a J-beta primer mix along with a sample-barcoded 5' primer. A unique molecular identifier was introduced onto each TCR beta cDNA molecule by a template-switch 5' adaptor carrying 12 random nucleotides. Each sample yielded at least 2.5 million CDR3-containing paired-end reads. First-strand cDNA was synthesized from all RNA with the Mint cDNA synthesis kit, primed by a TRBC-specific oligonucleotide. Following uracil-DNA glycosylase treatment, a first 18-cycle PCR with universal primers M1SS and BC2_uni_R was performed on all cDNA. The paper's processing steps were these. For normalization, 1 million high-quality reads were randomly selected from each sample, with every read carrying a distinct molecular identifier. Instead of being binned into consensus sequences, reads with shared molecular identifiers were discarded. MiTCR, run with a Q25 quality threshold and the strictest error-elimination algorithm, handled CDR3 identification, clonotype clustering and error correction. A nonparametric unseen species model using Euler transformation provided a lower-bound estimate of total TCR beta diversity. TCRdb reran the public reads through fastp at Q25 and MiXCR, keeping productive beta chains. Each entry merges the rows of one CDR3 protein and shows their most common DNA and genes. The V and J calls, along with clone size, are taken from TCRdb and not from the paper's own processing. For this sample there are approximately 1.5 million distinct CDR3 sequences; under 55% appear just once. Together, the top ten hold more than 4% of the sample.

The rearrangement combines TRBV29-1 with TRBJ1-2, with the D gene call left open. Material: blood. The sequence was obtained from a woman aged 18-29 years in good health. DNA sequence: TGCAGCGTTGAGGTGAGGGCGAGCAACATCTATGGCTACACCTTC. This codes for CSVEVRASNIYGYTF.